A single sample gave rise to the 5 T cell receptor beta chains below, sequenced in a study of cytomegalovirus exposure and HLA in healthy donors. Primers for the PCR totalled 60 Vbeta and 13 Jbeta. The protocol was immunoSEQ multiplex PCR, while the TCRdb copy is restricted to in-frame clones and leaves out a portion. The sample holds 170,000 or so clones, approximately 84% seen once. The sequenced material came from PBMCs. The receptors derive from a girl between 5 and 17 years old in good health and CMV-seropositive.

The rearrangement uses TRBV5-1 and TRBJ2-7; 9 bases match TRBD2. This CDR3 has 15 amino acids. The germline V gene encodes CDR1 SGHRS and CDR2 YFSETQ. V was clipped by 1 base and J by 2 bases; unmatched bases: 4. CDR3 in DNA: TGCGCCAGCAGCTTGTGGGCGGGGGGGACCTACGAGCAGTACTTC. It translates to CASSLWAGGTYEQYF. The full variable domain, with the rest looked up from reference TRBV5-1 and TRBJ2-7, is KAGVTQTPRYLIKTRGQQVTLSCSPISGHRSVSWYQQTPGQGLQFLFEYFSETQRNKGNFPGRFSGRQFSNSRSEMNVSTLELGDSALYLCASSLWAGGTYEQYFGPGTRLTVT.

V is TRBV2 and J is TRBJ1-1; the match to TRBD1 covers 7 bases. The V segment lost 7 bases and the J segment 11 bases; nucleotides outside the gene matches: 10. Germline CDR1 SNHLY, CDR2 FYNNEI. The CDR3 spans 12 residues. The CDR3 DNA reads TGTGCCAGCAAAGAAGGGGGCGTGGGGGCTTTCTTT. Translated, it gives CASKEGGVGAFF.

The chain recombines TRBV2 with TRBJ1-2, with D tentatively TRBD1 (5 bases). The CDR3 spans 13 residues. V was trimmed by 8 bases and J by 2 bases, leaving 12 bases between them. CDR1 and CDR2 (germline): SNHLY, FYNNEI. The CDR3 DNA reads TGTGCCAGCGCGGGGGAGAGGAACTATGGCTACACCTTC. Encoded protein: CASAGERNYGYTF.

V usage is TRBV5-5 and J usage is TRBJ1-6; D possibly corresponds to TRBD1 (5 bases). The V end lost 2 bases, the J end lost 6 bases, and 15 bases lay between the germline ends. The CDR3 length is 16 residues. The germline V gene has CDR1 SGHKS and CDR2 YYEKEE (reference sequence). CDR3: CASSLIRQNSNSPLHF. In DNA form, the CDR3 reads TGTGCCAGCAGCTTAATCAGACAGAACTCTAATTCACCCCTCCACTTT.

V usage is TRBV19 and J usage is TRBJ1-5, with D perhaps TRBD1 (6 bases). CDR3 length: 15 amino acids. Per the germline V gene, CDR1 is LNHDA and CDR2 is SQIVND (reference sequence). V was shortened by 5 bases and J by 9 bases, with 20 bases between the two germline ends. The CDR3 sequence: CASSPPRGRTPPQHF. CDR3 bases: TGTGCCAGTAGTCCCCCGCGGGGGCGAACGCCGCCCCAGCATTTT.